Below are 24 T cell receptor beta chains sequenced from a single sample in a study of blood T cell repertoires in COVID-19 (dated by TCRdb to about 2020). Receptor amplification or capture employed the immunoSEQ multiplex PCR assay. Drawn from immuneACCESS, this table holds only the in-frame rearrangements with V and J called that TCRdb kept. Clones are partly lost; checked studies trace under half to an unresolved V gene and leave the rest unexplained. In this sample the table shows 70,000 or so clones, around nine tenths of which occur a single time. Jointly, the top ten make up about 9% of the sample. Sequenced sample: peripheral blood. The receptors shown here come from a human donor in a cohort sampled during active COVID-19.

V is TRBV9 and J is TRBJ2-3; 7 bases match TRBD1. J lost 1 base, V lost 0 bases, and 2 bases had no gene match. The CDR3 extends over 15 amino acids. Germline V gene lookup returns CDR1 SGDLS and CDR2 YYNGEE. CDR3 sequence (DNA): TGTGCCAGCAGCGTAGAAGGACAGGGCACAGATACGCAGTATTTT. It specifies CASSVEGQGTDTQYF.

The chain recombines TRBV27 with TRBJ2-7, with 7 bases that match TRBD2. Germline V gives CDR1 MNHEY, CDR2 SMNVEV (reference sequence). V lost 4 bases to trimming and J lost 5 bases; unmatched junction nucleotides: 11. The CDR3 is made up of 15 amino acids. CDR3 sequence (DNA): TGTGCCAGCAGTTCCGGGGACTACCGAAACGACGAGCAGTACTTC. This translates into CASSSGDYRNDEQYF.

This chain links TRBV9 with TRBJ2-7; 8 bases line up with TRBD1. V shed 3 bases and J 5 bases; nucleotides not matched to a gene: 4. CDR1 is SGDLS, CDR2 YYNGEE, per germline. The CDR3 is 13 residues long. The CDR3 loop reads CASSGDRRHEQYF. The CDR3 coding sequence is TGTGCCAGCAGCGGGGACAGGCGCCACGAGCAGTACTTC.

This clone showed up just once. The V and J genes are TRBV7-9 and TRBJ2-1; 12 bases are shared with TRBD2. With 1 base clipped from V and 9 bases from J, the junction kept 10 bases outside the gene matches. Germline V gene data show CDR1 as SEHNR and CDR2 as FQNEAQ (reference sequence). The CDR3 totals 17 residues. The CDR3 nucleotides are TGTGCCAGCAGCTTAGGGTTCGGGACTAGCGGGCGCAGTGAGCAGTTCTTC. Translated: CASSLGFGTSGRSEQFF.

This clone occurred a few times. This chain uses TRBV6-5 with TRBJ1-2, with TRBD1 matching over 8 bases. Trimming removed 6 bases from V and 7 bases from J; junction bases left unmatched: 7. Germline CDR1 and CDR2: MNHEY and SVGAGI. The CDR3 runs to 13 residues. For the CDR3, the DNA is TGTGCCAGCAGGTGGCAGGGGGCTGGTGGCTACACCTTC. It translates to CASRWQGAGGYTF.

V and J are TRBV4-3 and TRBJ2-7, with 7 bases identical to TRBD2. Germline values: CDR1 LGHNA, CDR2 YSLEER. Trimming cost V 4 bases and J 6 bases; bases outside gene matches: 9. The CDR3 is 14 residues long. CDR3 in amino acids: CASSLGLVAGEQYF. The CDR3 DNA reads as TGCGCCAGCAGCCTCGGGCTAGTAGCGGGCGAGCAGTACTTC.

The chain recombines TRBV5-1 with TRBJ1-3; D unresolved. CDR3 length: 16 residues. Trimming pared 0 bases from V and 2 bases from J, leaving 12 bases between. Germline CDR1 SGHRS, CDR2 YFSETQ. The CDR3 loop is CASSLGAGLAGNTIYF. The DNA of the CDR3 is TGCGCCAGCAGCTTGGGTGCGGGTTTGGCTGGAAACACCATATATTTT.

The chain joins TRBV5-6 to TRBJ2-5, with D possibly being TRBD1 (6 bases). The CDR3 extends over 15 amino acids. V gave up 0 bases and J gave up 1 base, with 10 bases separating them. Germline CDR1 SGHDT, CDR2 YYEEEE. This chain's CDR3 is CASSLVDRIQETQYF. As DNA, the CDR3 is TGTGCCAGCAGCTTGGTCGACAGGATCCAAGAGACCCAGTACTTC. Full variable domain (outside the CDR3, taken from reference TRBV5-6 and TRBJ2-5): DAGVTQSPTHLIKTRGQQVTLRCSPKSGHDTVSWYQQALGQGPQFIFQYYEEEERQRGNFPDRFSGHQFPNYSSELNVNALLLGDSALYLCASSLVDRIQETQYFGPGTRLLVL.

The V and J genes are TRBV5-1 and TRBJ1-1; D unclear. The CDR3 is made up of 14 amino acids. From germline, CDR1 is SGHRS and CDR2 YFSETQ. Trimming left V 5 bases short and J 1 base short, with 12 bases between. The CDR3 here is CASSLDTRNTEAFF. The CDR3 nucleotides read TGCGCCAGCAGTCTCGACACAAGGAACACTGAAGCTTTCTTT.

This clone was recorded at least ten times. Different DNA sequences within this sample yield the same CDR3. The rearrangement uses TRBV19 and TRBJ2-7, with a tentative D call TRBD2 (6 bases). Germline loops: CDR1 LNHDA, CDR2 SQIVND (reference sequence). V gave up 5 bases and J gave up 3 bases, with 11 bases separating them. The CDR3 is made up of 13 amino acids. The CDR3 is CASSAGLDYEQYF. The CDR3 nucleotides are TGTGCCAGTAGTGCGGGACTCGACTACGAGCAGTACTTC.

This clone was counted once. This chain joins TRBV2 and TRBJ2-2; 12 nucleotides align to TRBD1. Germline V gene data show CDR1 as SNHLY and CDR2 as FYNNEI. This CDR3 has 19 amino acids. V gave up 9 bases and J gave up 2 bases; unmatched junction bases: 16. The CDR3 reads CASRWGQGAYAGNTGELFF. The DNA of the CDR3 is TGTGCCAGTCGGTGGGGACAGGGGGCATATGCCGGAAACACCGGGGAGCTGTTTTTT.

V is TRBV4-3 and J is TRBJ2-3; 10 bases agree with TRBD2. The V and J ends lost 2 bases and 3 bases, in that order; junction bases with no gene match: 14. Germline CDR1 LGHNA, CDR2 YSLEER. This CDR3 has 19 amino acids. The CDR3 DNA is TGCGCCAGCAGCCAAAGAGGGCCGCGGGCTAGCGGGAGAACAGATACGCAGTATTTT. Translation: CASSQRGPRASGRTDTQYF.

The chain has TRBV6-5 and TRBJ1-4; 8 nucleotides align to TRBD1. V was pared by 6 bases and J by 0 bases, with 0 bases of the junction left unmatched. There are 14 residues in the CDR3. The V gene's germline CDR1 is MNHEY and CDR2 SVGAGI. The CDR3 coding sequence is TGTGCCAGCAGGGACAGGGCAACTAATGAAAAACTGTTTTTT. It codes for CASRDRATNEKLFF.

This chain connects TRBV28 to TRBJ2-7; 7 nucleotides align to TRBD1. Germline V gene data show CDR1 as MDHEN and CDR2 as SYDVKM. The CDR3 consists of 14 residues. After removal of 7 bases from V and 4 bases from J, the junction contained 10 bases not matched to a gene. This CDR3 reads CASTKTGSSYEQYF. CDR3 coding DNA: TGTGCCAGCACCAAGACAGGGAGCTCTTACGAGCAGTACTTC. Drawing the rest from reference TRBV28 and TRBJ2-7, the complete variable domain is DVKVTQSSRYLVKRTGEKVFLECVQDMDHENMFWYRQDPGLGLRLIYFSYDVKMKEKGDIPEGYSVSREKKERFSLILESASTNQTSMYLCASTKTGSSYEQYFGPGTRLTVT.

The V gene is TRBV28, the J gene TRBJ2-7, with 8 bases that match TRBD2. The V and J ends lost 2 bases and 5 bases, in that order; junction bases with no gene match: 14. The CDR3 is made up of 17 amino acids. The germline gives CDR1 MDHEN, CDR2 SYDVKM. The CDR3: CASSLTPGAGGDHEQYF. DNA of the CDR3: TGTGCCAGCAGTTTAACCCCTGGTGCGGGAGGAGACCACGAGCAGTACTTC.

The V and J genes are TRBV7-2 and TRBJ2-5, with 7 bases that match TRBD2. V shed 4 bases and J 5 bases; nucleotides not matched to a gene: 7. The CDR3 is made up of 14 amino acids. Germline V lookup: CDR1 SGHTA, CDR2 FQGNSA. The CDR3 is CASSSGPRGETQYF. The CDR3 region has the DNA TGTGCCAGCAGCTCGGGGCCGCGGGGGGAGACCCAGTACTTC.

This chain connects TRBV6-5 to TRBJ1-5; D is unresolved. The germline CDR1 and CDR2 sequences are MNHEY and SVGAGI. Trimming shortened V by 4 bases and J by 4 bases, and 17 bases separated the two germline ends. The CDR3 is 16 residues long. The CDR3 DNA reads TGTGCCAGCAGTTCCGGGGTAGGACGGATTAATCAGCCCCAGCATTTT. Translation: CASSSGVGRINQPQHF.

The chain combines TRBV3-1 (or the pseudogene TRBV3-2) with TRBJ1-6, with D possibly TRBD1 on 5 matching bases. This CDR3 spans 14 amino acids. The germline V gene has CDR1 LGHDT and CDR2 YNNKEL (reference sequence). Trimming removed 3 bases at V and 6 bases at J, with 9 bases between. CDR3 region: CASSQGQGNSPLHF. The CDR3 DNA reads TGTGCCAGCAGCCAGGGCCAGGGTAATTCACCCCTCCACTTT.

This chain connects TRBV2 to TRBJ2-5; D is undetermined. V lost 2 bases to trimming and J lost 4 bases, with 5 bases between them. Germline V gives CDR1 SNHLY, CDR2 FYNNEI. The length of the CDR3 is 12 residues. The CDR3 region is CASSENIETQYF. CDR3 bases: TGTGCCAGCAGTGAAAATATAGAGACCCAGTACTTC. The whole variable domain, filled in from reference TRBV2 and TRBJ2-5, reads EPEVTQTPSHQVTQMGQEVILRCVPISNHLYFYWYRQILGQKVEFLVSFYNNEISEKSEIFDDQFSVERPDGSNFTLKIRSTKLEDSAMYFCASSENIETQYFGPGTRLLVL.

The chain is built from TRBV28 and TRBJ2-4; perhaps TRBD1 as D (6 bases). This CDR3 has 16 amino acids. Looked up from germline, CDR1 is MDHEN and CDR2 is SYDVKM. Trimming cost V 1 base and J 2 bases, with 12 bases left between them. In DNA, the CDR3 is TGTGCCAGCAGTTTATTGGCAGGGACAACCAAAAACATTCAGTACTTC. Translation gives CASSLLAGTTKNIQYF.

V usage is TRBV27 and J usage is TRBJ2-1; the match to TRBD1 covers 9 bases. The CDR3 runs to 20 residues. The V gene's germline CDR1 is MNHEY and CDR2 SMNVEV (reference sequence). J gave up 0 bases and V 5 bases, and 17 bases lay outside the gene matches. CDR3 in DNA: TGTGCCAGCAGTCCTCTCCCTTTAATACAGGGGGCGGGCTCCTACAATGAGCAGTTCTTC. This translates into CASSPLPLIQGAGSYNEQFF.

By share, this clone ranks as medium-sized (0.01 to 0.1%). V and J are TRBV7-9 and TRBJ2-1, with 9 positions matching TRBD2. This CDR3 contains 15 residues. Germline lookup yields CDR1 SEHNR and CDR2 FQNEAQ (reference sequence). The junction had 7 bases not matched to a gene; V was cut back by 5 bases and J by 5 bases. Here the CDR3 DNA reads TGTGCCAGCAGCCCGGGGGCTAGCGGGAACAATGAGCAGTTCTTC. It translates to CASSPGASGNNEQFF.

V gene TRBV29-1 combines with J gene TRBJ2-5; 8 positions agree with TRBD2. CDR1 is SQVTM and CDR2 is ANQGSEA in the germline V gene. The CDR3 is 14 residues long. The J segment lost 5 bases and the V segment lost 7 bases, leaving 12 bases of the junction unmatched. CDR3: CSAGPGGPSETQYF. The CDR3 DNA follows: TGCAGCGCTGGGCCGGGAGGGCCCTCGGAGACCCAGTACTTC.

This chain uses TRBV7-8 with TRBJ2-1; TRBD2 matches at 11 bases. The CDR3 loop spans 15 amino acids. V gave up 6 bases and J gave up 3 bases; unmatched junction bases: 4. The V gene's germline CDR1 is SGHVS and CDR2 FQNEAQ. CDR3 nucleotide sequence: TGTGCCAGCAGGACCGGGACTAGCGGCTACAATGAGCAGTTCTTC. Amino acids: CASRTGTSGYNEQFF.